This T cell receptor beta chain was identified in a study of blood T cell repertoires in COVID-19. Measured with immunoSEQ multiplex PCR; TCRdb has only the in-frame clones, and not every one. The repertoire holds some 32,000 clones, around 90% seen once, with approximately 24% in the top ten. Germline V gene sequence: CDR1 SQVTM, CDR2 ANQGSEA. The CDR3 spans 14 residues. With 5 bases removed from V and 7 bases from J, the gap between germline ends came to 21 bases. The chain is built from TRBV29-1 and TRBJ2-7; D is possibly TRBD2 (5 bases). Sequencing used peripheral blood. The source of this sequence is a human donor in a cohort sampled during active COVID-19. CDR3 in DNA: TGCAGCGTTCGCTGGTCGGGAAGCTCTGGGGAGCAGTACTTC. Translating it yields CSVRWSGSSGEQYF.